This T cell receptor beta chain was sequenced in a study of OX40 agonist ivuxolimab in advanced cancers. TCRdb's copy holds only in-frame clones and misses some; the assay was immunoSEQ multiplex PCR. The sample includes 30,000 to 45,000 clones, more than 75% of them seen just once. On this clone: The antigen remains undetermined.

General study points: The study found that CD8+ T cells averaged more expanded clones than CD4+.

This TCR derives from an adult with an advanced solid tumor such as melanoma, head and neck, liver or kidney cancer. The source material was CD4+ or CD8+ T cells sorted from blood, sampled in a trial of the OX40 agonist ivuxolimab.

CDR3 DNA: TGTGCCAGCAGCTTTGGGCGGATCTATGGCTACACCTTC. Residues: CASSFGRIYGYTF. The chain combines TRBV5-8 with TRBJ1-2; no clear D gene. From germline, CDR1 is SGHTS and CDR2 YDEGEE. The CDR3 consists of 13 residues. V lost 2 bases and J lost 4, with 9 bases in between.